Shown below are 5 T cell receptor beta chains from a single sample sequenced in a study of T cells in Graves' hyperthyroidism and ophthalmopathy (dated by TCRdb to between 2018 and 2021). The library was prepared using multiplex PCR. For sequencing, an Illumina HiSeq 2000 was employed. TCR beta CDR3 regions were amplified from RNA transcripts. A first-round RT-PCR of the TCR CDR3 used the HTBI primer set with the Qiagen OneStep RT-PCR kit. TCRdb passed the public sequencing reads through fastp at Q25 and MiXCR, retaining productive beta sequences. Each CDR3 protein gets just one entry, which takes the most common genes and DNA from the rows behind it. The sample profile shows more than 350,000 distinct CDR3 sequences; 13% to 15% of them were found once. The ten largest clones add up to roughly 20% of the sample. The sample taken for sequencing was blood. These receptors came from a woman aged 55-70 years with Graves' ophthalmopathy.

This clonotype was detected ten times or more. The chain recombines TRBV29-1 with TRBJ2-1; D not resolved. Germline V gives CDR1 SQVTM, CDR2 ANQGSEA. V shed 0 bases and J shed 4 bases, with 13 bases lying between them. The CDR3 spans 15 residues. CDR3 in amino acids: CSVEERLVGYNEQFF. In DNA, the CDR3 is TGCAGCGTTGAAGAGCGTCTAGTCGGTTACAATGAGCAGTTCTTC.

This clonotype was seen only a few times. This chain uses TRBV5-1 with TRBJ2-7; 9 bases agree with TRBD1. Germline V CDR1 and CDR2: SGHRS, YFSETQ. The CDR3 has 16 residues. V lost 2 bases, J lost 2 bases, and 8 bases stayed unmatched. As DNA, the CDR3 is TGCGCCAGCAGCTTAATACCGGGACAGGGACCCTACGAGCAGTACTTC. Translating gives CASSLIPGQGPYEQYF.

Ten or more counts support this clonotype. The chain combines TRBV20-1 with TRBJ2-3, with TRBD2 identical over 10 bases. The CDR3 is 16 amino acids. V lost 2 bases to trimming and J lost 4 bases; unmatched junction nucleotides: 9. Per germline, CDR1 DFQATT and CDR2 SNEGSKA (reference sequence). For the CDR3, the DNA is TGCAGTGCTAGACGGACCGGGACTAGCGAGGCAGATACGCAGTATTTT. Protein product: CSARRTGTSEADTQYF.

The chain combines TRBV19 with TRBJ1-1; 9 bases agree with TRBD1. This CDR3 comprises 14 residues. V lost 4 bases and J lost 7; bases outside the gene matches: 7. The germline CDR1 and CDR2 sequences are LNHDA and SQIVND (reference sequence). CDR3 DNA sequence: TGTGCCAGTAGTACCGGACAGGGGCAGGATGAAGCTTTCTTT. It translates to CASSTGQGQDEAFF. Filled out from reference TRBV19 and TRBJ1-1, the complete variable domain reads DGGITQSPKYLFRKEGQNVTLSCEQNLNHDAMYWYRQDPGQGLRLIYYSQIVNDFQKGDIAEGYSVSREKKESFPLTVTSAQKNPTAFYLCASSTGQGQDEAFFGQGTRLTVV.

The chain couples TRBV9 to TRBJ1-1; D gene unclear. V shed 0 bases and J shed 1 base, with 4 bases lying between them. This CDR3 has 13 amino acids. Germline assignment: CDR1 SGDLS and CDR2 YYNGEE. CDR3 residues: CASSVAANTEAFF. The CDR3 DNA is TGTGCCAGCAGCGTAGCTGCGAACACTGAAGCTTTCTTT.